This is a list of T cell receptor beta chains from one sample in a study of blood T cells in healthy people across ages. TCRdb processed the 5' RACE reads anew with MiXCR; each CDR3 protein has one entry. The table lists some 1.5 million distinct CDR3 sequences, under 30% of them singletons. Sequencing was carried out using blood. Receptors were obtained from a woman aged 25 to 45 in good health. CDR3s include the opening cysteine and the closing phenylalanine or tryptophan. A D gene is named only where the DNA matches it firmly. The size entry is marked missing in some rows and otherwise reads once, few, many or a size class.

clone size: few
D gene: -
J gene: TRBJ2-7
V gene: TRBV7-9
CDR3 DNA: TGTGCCAGCAGCTTAGCGCCGGCACCCTACGAGCAGTACTTC
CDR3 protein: CASSLAPAPYEQYF

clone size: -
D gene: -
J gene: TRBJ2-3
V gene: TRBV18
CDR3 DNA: TGTGCCAGCTCACGTGCTAGCGCCCAAGATACGCAGTATTTT
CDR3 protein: CASSRASAQDTQYF

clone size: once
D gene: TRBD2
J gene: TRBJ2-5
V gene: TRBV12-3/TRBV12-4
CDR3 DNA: TGTGCCAGCGGGCAAACAACTAGCGGGAGTTCAGAGACCCAGTACTTC
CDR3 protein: CASGQTTSGSSETQYF

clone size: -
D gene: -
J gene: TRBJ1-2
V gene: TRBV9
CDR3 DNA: TGTGCCAGCAGCGTAGGCGGCTTCTCTTATGGCTACACCTTC
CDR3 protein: CASSVGGFSYGYTF

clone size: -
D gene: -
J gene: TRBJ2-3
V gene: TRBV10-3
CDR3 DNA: TGTGCCATCAGTGAGTGGGGGCTCGGAGATACGCAGTATTTT
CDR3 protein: CAISEWGLGDTQYF

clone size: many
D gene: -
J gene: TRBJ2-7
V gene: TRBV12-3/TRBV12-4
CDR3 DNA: TGTGCCAGCAGCACCGCGGCCAAGCCGCCATACGAGCAGTACTTC
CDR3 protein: CASSTAAKPPYEQYF

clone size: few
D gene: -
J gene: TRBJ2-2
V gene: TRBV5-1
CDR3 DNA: TGCGCCAGCGATCCGAACACCGGGGAGCTGTTTTTT
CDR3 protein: CASDPNTGELFF

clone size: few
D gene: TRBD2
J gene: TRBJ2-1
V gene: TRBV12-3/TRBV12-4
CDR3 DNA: TGTGCCAGCAGTCCCGGCTGGGGACTAGCGGGAGTCTACAATGAGCAGTTCTTC
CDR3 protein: CASSPGWGLAGVYNEQFF

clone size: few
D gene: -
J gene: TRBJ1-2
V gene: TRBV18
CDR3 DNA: TGTGCCAGCTCACTATCGGCGCGGGTTGACTATGGCTACACCTTC
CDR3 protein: CASSLSARVDYGYTF

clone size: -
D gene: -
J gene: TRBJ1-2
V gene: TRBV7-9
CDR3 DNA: TGTGCCAGCAGCTTGGGGGACGGCAACGGCTACATCTTC
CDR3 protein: CASSLGDGNGYIF

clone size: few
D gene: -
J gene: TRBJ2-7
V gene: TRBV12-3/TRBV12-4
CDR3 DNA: TGTGCCAGCAGTTGGGCACGTTACGAGCAGTACTTC
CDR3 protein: CASSWARYEQYF

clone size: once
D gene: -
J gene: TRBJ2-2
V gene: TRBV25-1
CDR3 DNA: TGTGCCAGCACCCACGTCGGCGGGGAGCTGTTTTTT
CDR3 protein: CASTHVGGELFF

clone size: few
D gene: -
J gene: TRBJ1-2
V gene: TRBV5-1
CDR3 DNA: TGCGCCAGCACCCAGACCTCAGGGCCATGGGACTACACCTTC
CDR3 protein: CASTQTSGPWDYTF

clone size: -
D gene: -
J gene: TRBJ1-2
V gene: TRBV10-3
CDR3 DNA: TGTGCCATCAGCGACACCGTGGGTAACTATGGCTACACCTTC
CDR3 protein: CAISDTVGNYGYTF

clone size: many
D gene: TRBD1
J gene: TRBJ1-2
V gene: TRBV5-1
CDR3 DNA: TGTGCCAGCAGTTCCGGACAGGGGAATGGCTACACCTTC
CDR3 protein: CASSSGQGNGYTF

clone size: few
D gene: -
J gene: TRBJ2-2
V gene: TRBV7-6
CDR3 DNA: TGTGCCAGCAGCCTCGTTGGAGGGGCCGGGGAGCTGTTTTTT
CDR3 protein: CASSLVGGAGELFF

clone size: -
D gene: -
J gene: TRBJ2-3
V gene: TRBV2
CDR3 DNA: TGTGCCAGCAGTGGGCAGGGCGTGAAGACAGATACGCAGTATTTT
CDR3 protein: CASSGQGVKTDTQYF

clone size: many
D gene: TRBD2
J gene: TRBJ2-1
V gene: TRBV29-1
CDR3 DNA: TGCAGCGTGAGACTAGCGTTCAATGAGCAGTTCTTC
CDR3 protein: CSVRLAFNEQFF